This passage covers 9 T cell receptor beta chains from one sample sequenced in a study of naive and memory T cell subsets (dated by TCRdb to the late 2010s). The receptor library was made with UMI-ligation and nested PCR. Reads for this sample came from an Illumina MiSeq. The beta constant-region primer was an equimolar mix of two oligonucleotides covering both TRBC1 and TRBC2. The ligated cDNA went through four rounds of PCR with nested alpha and beta constant-region primers together with the SP2 primer. TCRdb cleaned the public reads at Q25 with fastp, built clones with MiXCR and kept in-frame beta chains. Rows merge per CDR3 protein into single entries with the most common DNA and genes. The sample data list over 100,000 distinct CDR3 sequences, and 35% to 45% of these were observed just once. Approximately 0.87% of the sample goes to the ten largest clones. The sample comprised central memory CD4+ T cells from blood. In light of the paper, this sample's cell subset or site label describes: central memory, CD45RA- CD27+. The receptor set was obtained from a human donor in good health.

This clonotype has just a few counts. The V gene is TRBV29-1, the J gene TRBJ1-1; no clear D. Germline V gene sequence: CDR1 SQVTM, CDR2 ANQGSEA. Trimming took 2 bases from V and 0 from J, leaving 7 bases between them. The CDR3 is 13 amino acids. The CDR3 region has the DNA TGCAGCGTTGAATCCAGGCTGAACACTGAAGCTTTCTTT. Residues: CSVESRLNTEAFF. Drawing the rest from reference TRBV29-1 and TRBJ1-1, the complete variable domain is SAVISQKPSRDICQRGTSLTIQCQVDSQVTMMFWYRQQPGQSLTLIATANQGSEATYESGFVIDKFPISRPNLTFSTLTVSNMSPEDSSIYLCSVESRLNTEAFFGQGTRLTVV.

The chain recombines TRBV6-6 with TRBJ2-1; 9 bases fit TRBD2. This CDR3 comprises 20 residues. Germline-derived CDR1 and CDR2 are MNHNY and SVGAGI (reference sequence). J lost 0 bases, V lost 6 bases, and 18 bases had no gene match. In nucleotides, the CDR3 is TGTGCCAGCAGGGGCCCCGGGACTAGCTATCCTAGTAGCTCCTACAATGAGCAGTTCTTC. Translation gives CASRGPGTSYPSSSYNEQFF.

The rearrangement joins TRBV6-2 or TRBV6-3 to TRBJ2-4; D unresolved. Germline V gives CDR1 MNHEY, CDR2 SVGEGT. This CDR3 is 12 amino acids long. V gave up 6 bases and J gave up 2 bases, with 5 bases separating them. In DNA form, the CDR3 reads TGTGCCAGCAGCCCCACCAAAAACATTCAGTACTTC. This sequence encodes CASSPTKNIQYF.

The gene calls are TRBV7-2 and TRBJ2-5; weak D call: TRBD1 (5 bases). The CDR3 is 16 amino acids. Looked up from germline, CDR1 is SGHTA and CDR2 is FQGNSA. The V end lost 0 bases, the J end lost 2 bases, and 13 bases lay between the germline ends. In DNA form, the CDR3 reads TGTGCCAGCAGCTTAGCAGACAGAATCCGGCAAGAGACCCAGTACTTC. Translated: CASSLADRIRQETQYF.

In DNA, the CDR3 is TGTGCCAGCAGTTACTCGGCAGGGAGGTCGGCCAAAAACATTCAGTACTTC. This sequence encodes CASSYSAGRSAKNIQYF. The chain is built from TRBV6-2 or TRBV6-3 and TRBJ2-4, with D tentatively TRBD2 (6 bases). Germline CDR1 and CDR2: MNHEY and SVGEGT. The CDR3 is 17 amino acids. V lost 0 bases and J lost 1, with 13 bases in between.

This clonotype was counted many times. V is TRBV6-2 or TRBV6-3 and J is TRBJ2-2, with 8 bases identical to TRBD2. Germline V gene sequence: CDR1 MNHEY, CDR2 SVGEGT. The CDR3 sequence is 16 residues long. V trimming: 7 bases; J trimming: 5 bases; junction bases outside the gene matches: 12. CDR3 residues: CASTKQKREITGELFF. Written as DNA, the CDR3 is TGTGCCAGCACCAAACAGAAGCGGGAGATTACCGGGGAGCTGTTTTTT.

The CDR3 DNA sequence: TGTGCCAGCAGCTTGTGGATAGCGCGGCATAGCACAGATACGCAGTATTTT. This translates into CASSLWIARHSTDTQYF. The chain couples TRBV5-6 to TRBJ2-3; D perhaps matches TRBD2 (5 bases). The CDR3 has 17 amino acids. Trimming stripped 1 base from V and 0 bases from J, with 15 bases between. The germline V gene has CDR1 SGHDT and CDR2 YYEEEE. Full variable domain (remainder filled in from reference TRBV5-6 and TRBJ2-3): DAGVTQSPTHLIKTRGQQVTLRCSPKSGHDTVSWYQQALGQGPQFIFQYYEEEERQRGNFPDRFSGHQFPNYSSELNVNALLLGDSALYLCASSLWIARHSTDTQYFGPGTRLTVL.

This clonotype was counted a few times. This chain joins TRBV30 and TRBJ2-1; TRBD1 matches at 8 bases. Germline V gives CDR1 GTSNPN, CDR2 SVGIG (reference sequence). This CDR3 is built from 14 residues. Trimming took 5 bases from V and 7 from J; bases not matched to a gene: 10. CDR3 region: CAWGTGGPRNEQFF. CDR3 coding DNA: TGTGCCTGGGGCACAGGGGGGCCCAGGAATGAGCAGTTCTTC.

This clonotype was observed a handful of times. The chain is built from TRBV27 and TRBJ1-5; D unresolved. Trimming took 6 bases from V and 1 from J, leaving 10 bases between them. Germline-derived CDR1 and CDR2 are MNHEY and SMNVEV (reference sequence). The CDR3 is 14 residues long. The CDR3 is CASRLLGSNQPQHF. The CDR3 DNA follows: TGTGCCAGCAGGCTATTAGGGAGCAATCAGCCCCAGCATTTT.